Following are 23 T cell receptor beta chains from one sample sequenced in a study of cytotoxic CD8 clonotypes in ibrutinib-treated CLL. The assay was immunoSEQ multiplex PCR, and TCRdb's table has in-frame clones only and misses some. Counted here are tens of thousands of clones, 49% occurring once; the ten biggest clones make up approximately 19%. The sample was PBMCs, taken before ibrutinib treatment. The receptors originated from a human donor with chronic lymphocytic leukemia.

In its sample, this clone was seen a few times. CDR3 in amino acids: CASSPPGLAKGEQYF. The CDR3 DNA reads TGTGCCAGCAGCCCACCGGGACTAGCGAAAGGGGAGCAGTACTTC. This chain joins TRBV7-9 and TRBJ2-7, with 10 bases matching TRBD2. Per the germline V gene, CDR1 is SEHNR and CDR2 is FQNEAQ (reference sequence). The V gene end was trimmed by 5 bases and the J gene end by 7 bases; junction bases not matched to a gene: 11. The CDR3 is 15 amino acids.

The chain recombines TRBV7-9 with TRBJ2-7; tentatively, D is TRBD1 (6 bases). Germline V CDR1 and CDR2: SEHNR, FQNEAQ (reference sequence). The V end was cut by 2 bases, the J end by 0 bases, with 8 bases between. This CDR3 is built from 14 residues. The CDR3 reads CASSLTGLSYEQYF. The CDR3 DNA reads as TGTGCCAGCAGCTTAACAGGGCTCTCCTACGAGCAGTACTTC.

The J gene is TRBJ1-1, the V gene TRBV10-3, with D unclear. CDR1 is ENHRY, CDR2 SYGVKD, per germline. V shed 7 bases and J shed 1 base, with 10 bases lying between them. The CDR3 length is 13 residues. The CDR3 DNA reads as TGTGCCATCAACCCGGGCCAGAACACTGAAGCTTTCTTT. Translating gives CAINPGQNTEAFF.

The chain joins TRBV11-2 to TRBJ2-5; TRBD2 matches at 12 bases. The CDR3 totals 17 residues. V lost 2 bases to trimming and J lost 0 bases; unmatched junction nucleotides: 4. The germline V gene encodes CDR1 SGHAT and CDR2 FQNNGV. The CDR3 spells CASSLLAGGQYQETQYF. As DNA, the CDR3 is TGTGCCAGCAGCTTACTAGCGGGGGGGCAGTACCAAGAGACCCAGTACTTC.

In this sample, this clone turned up a few times. This chain connects TRBV27 to TRBJ1-6; D uncertain. The germline V and J ends were trimmed by 6 bases and 5 bases, with 11 bases remaining between them. The germline CDR1 and CDR2 sequences are MNHEY and SMNVEV (reference sequence). CDR3 size: 14 residues. In DNA, the CDR3 is TGTGCCAGCAGGCGCAACCTCAATAATTCACCCCTCCACTTT. The encoded protein is CASRRNLNNSPLHF.

This clone was observed a few times. The rearrangement uses TRBV18 and TRBJ1-1; D gene uncertain. This CDR3 region has 13 residues. Germline V gives CDR1 KGHSH, CDR2 LQKENI. Trimming took 1 base from V and 4 from J, leaving 7 bases between them. DNA of the CDR3: TGTGCCAGCTCACCACGAGGTCCCACTGAAGCTTTCTTT. Encoded protein: CASSPRGPTEAFF.

This clone was counted between two and nine times. The chain combines TRBV9 with TRBJ2-3; perhaps D is TRBD1 or TRBD2 (5 bases each). CDR3 length: 16 amino acids. The V gene lost 0 bases and the J gene lost 2 bases, with 13 bases spanning the gap. Germline-derived CDR1 and CDR2 are SGDLS and YYNGEE. CDR3 amino acids: CASSVAGGFYTDTQYF. The CDR3 region has the DNA TGTGCCAGCAGCGTAGCTGGGGGATTCTACACAGATACGCAGTATTTT.

The rearrangement links TRBV7-8 to TRBJ1-2; TRBD1 aligns across 8 bases. The CDR3 is 14 residues long. The germline gives CDR1 SGHVS, CDR2 FQNEAQ. V shed 5 bases, J shed 2 bases, and the junction held 4 bases outside the gene matches. CDR3 sequence: CASSRTGKNYGYTF. The CDR3 DNA reads as TGTGCCAGCAGCCGGACAGGGAAAAACTATGGCTACACCTTC.

This rearrangement joins TRBV2 to TRBJ2-3; TRBD2 matches at 8 bases. V lost 11 bases and J lost 2; bases outside the gene matches: 9. The germline CDR1 and CDR2 sequences are SNHLY and FYNNEI. The CDR3 runs 14 residues. The CDR3 here is CASKRTSLTDTQYF. CDR3 nucleotides: TGTGCCTCCAAAAGGACTAGCCTCACAGATACGCAGTATTTT.

This CDR3 is CASGVLDYEQYF. Here the CDR3 DNA reads TGTGCCAGCGGGGTCTTGGACTACGAGCAGTACTTC. The chain has TRBV2 and TRBJ2-7; D remains ambiguous. Per germline, CDR1 SNHLY and CDR2 FYNNEI. The V and J ends lost 8 bases and 3 bases respectively, with 11 bases between them. The CDR3 consists of 12 residues.

This clone came up a few times. The V gene is TRBV4-1, the J gene TRBJ2-7; no firm D call. From germline, CDR1 is MGHRA and CDR2 YSYEKL. This CDR3 spans 14 amino acids. V was clipped by 1 base and J by 3 bases, with 10 bases between them. In nucleotides, the CDR3 is TGCGCCAGCAGCCAAGCAGCCACAAACTACGAGCAGTACTTC. Protein: CASSQAATNYEQYF.

This clone turned up a few times. The V and J genes are TRBV7-3 and TRBJ1-6, with 8 nucleotides matching TRBD1. This CDR3 contains 16 residues. Unmatched junction bases numbered 9, after V lost 5 bases and J lost 6 bases. Germline CDR1 reads SGHTA; CDR2 reads FQGTGA. The chain's CDR3 is CASSPTGAGRNSPLHF. The CDR3 nucleotides are TGTGCCAGCAGCCCGACAGGGGCGGGACGTAATTCACCCCTCCACTTT.

The chain combines TRBV29-1 with TRBJ1-2, with a weak D call TRBD1 (5 bases). Trimming cost V 6 bases and J 4 bases, with 15 bases left between them. This CDR3 is built from 13 residues. Germline V lookup: CDR1 SQVTM, CDR2 ANQGSEA. The CDR3 protein is CSVLRSDIYGYTF. The CDR3 DNA reads as TGCAGCGTCCTCAGGTCGGACATCTATGGCTACACCTTC.

The table lists this clone with a count of one. Written as DNA, the CDR3 is TGTGCCAGCAGCGCAAGGGACCCTATATACAATGAGCAGTTCTTC. The encoded protein is CASSARDPIYNEQFF. The chain combines TRBV9 with TRBJ2-1; D could derive from TRBD1 or TRBD2 (5 bases each). The CDR3 spans 15 residues. Trimming pared 3 bases from V and 4 bases from J, leaving 14 bases between. Germline lookup yields CDR1 SGDLS and CDR2 YYNGEE.

The table lists this clone with a few counts. The V and J genes are TRBV6-5 and TRBJ2-6, with D uncertain. V shed 3 bases and J shed 2 bases, with 2 bases lying between them. Germline CDR1 and CDR2: MNHEY and SVGAGI. The CDR3 loop spans 13 amino acids. The CDR3 sequence is CASSYPGANVLTF. The CDR3 DNA follows: TGTGCCAGCAGTTATCCTGGGGCCAACGTCCTGACTTTC.

V usage is TRBV12-5 and J usage is TRBJ2-2; 12 positions match TRBD2. V lost 3 bases and J lost 4; bases outside the gene matches: 0. CDR1 is LGHNT, CDR2 FRNRAP, per germline. The CDR3 has 15 amino acids. The chain's CDR3 is CASGLLAGGTGELFF. The CDR3 nucleotides read TGTGCTAGTGGTTTACTAGCGGGGGGCACCGGGGAGCTGTTTTTT.

V gene TRBV28 combines with J gene TRBJ1-3; maybe TRBD1 (5 bases). V lost 4 bases, J lost 2 bases, and 15 bases lay in between. The V gene's germline CDR1 is MDHEN and CDR2 SYDVKM. CDR3 size: 16 residues. CDR3 protein: CASSWRRGVTGNTIYF. CDR3 nucleotide sequence: TGTGCCAGCAGTTGGAGGCGGGGGGTGACTGGAAACACCATATATTTT.

The DNA for the CDR3 is TGTGCCAGCATCGGACAGGGGGCGGAGACCCAGTACTTC. Its translation is CASIGQGAETQYF. V and J are TRBV2 and TRBJ2-5, with TRBD1 identical over 11 bases. The V gene's germline CDR1 is SNHLY and CDR2 FYNNEI. The CDR3 consists of 13 residues. Losses at the gene ends were 7 bases for V and 5 bases for J; bases not matched to a gene: 3.

The rearrangement links TRBV6-5 to TRBJ1-6, with D possibly matching TRBD1 (5 bases). Germline V gene data show CDR1 as MNHEY and CDR2 as SVGAGI. Deletions cut 8 bases from V and 13 bases from J, with 18 bases between. This CDR3 is 13 amino acids long. CDR3 DNA sequence: TGTGCCAGCGGAACAGGACCTTTATGGCCCCTCCACTTT. Its translation: CASGTGPLWPLHF.

The gene calls are TRBV5-1 and TRBJ1-4; 8 nucleotides match TRBD1. CDR1 SGHRS and CDR2 YFSETQ come from the germline V gene. Losses at the gene ends were 4 bases for V and 8 bases for J; bases not matched to a gene: 13. CDR3 length equals 16 residues. The CDR3 region is CASSPLEDRAGEKLFF. Written as DNA, the CDR3 is TGCGCCAGCAGCCCCCTGGAGGACAGGGCTGGCGAAAAACTGTTTTTT.

This clone has a handful of counts. The genes are TRBV7-8 and TRBJ2-3, with D possibly matching TRBD2 (7 bases). Deletions cut 10 bases from V and 0 bases from J, with 11 bases between. The CDR3 runs to 13 residues. Germline-derived CDR1 and CDR2 are SGHVS and FQNEAQ. CDR3 loop: CATRGASTDTQYF. The CDR3 DNA follows: TGTGCCACCCGGGGGGCCAGCACAGATACGCAGTATTTT.

The rearrangement uses TRBV9 and TRBJ2-2; 7 positions match TRBD1. The CDR3 runs 15 residues. Germline CDR1 and CDR2: SGDLS and YYNGEE. Germline trimming cut 2 bases from V and 1 base from J; bases unmatched to any gene: 2. CDR3 DNA: TGTGCCAGCAGCGTTAGGACAGGGAACACCGGGGAGCTGTTTTTT. Its protein product is CASSVRTGNTGELFF.

This clone was detected a few times. The chain employs TRBV30 and TRBJ1-1; the match to TRBD1 covers 7 bases. Trimming at V came to 5 bases and at J to 5 bases, leaving 5 bases not matched to a gene. CDR3 length: 12 residues. Germline V gene data show CDR1 as GTSNPN and CDR2 as SVGIG (reference sequence). Here the CDR3 DNA reads TGTGCCTGGGGACAGGCACTTACTGAAGCTTTCTTT. This translates into CAWGQALTEAFF. The full variable domain, in which reference TRBV30 and TRBJ1-1 provide the parts outside the CDR3, is SQTIHQWPATLVQPVGSPLSLECTVEGTSNPNLYWYRQAAGRGLQLLFYSVGIGQISSEVPQNLSASRPQDRQFILSSKKLLLSDSGFYLCAWGQALTEAFFGQGTRLTVV.